Listed here are 6 T cell receptor beta chains from one sample, sequenced in a study of graft-versus-host responses after intestinal transplantation. Libraries were prepared by immunoSEQ multiplex PCR; TCRdb keeps only in-frame clonotypes and omits some of them. In the table there are some 19,000 clones, approximately 35% of which are singletons. This material consisted of alloreactive CD4+ T cells from a mixed lymphocyte reaction culture, taken before transplantation. Subset given: CFSE-low proliferating T cells sorted from roughly six-day pre-transplant mixed lymphocyte reaction (GvH or HvG direction). These receptors all stem from a human patient who was an organ donor for intestinal transplantation.

The CDR3 here is CASSIRGAYEQYF. The CDR3 nucleotides read TGCGCCAGCAGCATCCGGGGCGCCTACGAGCAGTACTTC. The genes are TRBV5-1 and TRBJ2-7; TRBD1 or TRBD2 may be the D gene (5 bases each). V was shortened by 4 bases and J by 2 bases, with 10 bases between the two germline ends. This CDR3 is 13 amino acids long. CDR1 and CDR2 from the germline V gene are SGHRS and YFSETQ.

This clone ranks as medium-sized. V gene TRBV6-5 combines with J gene TRBJ1-5; 9 nucleotides line up with TRBD1. The CDR3 is 15 amino acids. V lost 6 bases and J lost 4; bases outside the gene matches: 7. Germline CDR1 MNHEY, CDR2 SVGAGI. CDR3 bases: TGTGCCAGCAGGGCCCGACAGGGGGGGAATCAGCCCCAGCATTTT. It translates to CASRARQGGNQPQHF.

V gene TRBV5-4 combines with J gene TRBJ2-7; D is ambiguous. The end of the DNA aligns better with TRBJ2-5, so the J call may be wrong. The CDR3 is 15 amino acids. CDR1 and CDR2 (germline): SGHNT, YYREEE (reference sequence). CDR3 sequence: CASSLFYLSGETQYF. The CDR3 DNA reads TGTGCCAGCAGCTTGTTTTATCTCAGTGGGGAGACCCAGTACTTC.

The genes are TRBV10-1 and TRBJ2-7, with 10 bases lining up with TRBD2. V shed 2 bases and J 2 bases; nucleotides not matched to a gene: 0. The CDR3 totals 14 residues. Germline CDR1 WNHNN, CDR2 SYGVQD (reference sequence). CDR3 amino acids: CASSESGRAYEQYF. Here the CDR3 DNA reads TGCGCCAGCAGTGAGAGCGGGAGGGCCTACGAGCAGTACTTC.

The rearrangement links TRBV5-1 to TRBJ1-1; 9 bases map to TRBD1. The CDR3 has 15 residues. The V segment lost 4 bases and the J segment 5 bases; nucleotides outside the gene matches: 9. Looked up from germline, CDR1 is SGHRS and CDR2 is YFSETQ. The CDR3 nucleotides are TGCGCCAGCAGCGCGACGACAGGGGGTGGTACTGAAGCTTTCTTT. This codes for CASSATTGGGTEAFF.

This clone occurred a few times. The chain combines TRBV5-5 with TRBJ2-6; D unresolved. Per germline, CDR1 SGHKS and CDR2 YYEKEE (reference sequence). This CDR3 is built from 15 residues. V was pared by 0 bases and J by 0 bases, with 4 bases between. CDR3 nucleotide sequence: TGTGCCAGCAGCTTGGGGAGCTCTGGGGCCAACGTCCTGACTTTC. Translation: CASSLGSSGANVLTF.